A single sample is the source of the 21 T cell receptor beta chains below, sequenced in a study of T-cell reconstitution after alpha-beta-depleted transplantation in children. TCRbeta library preparation incorporated unique molecular identifiers. TCRdb redid the calling of the PCR reads with MiXCR, one entry per CDR3 protein. This table holds around 300,000 distinct CDR3 sequences, around a tenth found once. The material sequenced was peripheral blood, taken 180 days after TCRalphabeta/CD19-depleted stem cell transplant. These TCRs come from a male patient between 2 and 10 years old who had a stem cell transplant for chronic granulomatous disease, so the T cells may come from the graft donor.

About this clonotype: A read error is possible here, since a much larger clone lies one base away. This chain links TRBV29-1 with TRBJ2-3; D tentatively fits TRBD1 or TRBD2 (6 bases each). Trimming pared 7 bases from V and 3 bases from J, leaving 14 bases between. The germline gives CDR1 SQVTM, CDR2 ANQGSEA. The CDR3 totals 13 residues. CDR3 residues: CSGRGWVTDTQYF. CDR3 nucleotides: TGCAGCGGGAGGGGGTGGGTGACAGATACGCAGTATTTT.

This clonotype occurred a few times. The rearrangement joins TRBV12-3 or TRBV12-4 to TRBJ2-3, with 13 bases matching TRBD2. Trimming at V came to 7 bases and at J to 2 bases, leaving 9 bases not matched to a gene. The CDR3 sequence is 17 residues long. DNA for the CDR3: TGTGCCAGCAAACTAGCGGGGGGGCGTATTGTCACAGATACGCAGTATTTT. This encodes CASKLAGGRIVTDTQYF.

This clonotype was recorded a few times. The J gene is TRBJ2-3, the V gene TRBV2; D ambiguous. V dropped 5 bases and J dropped 2 bases, with 14 bases sitting between them. Germline V gene data show CDR1 as SNHLY and CDR2 as FYNNEI. The CDR3 loop spans 15 amino acids. The CDR3 bases are TGTGCCAGCAGTCCCTCGTCCGGTAACACAGATACGCAGTATTTT. This codes for CASSPSSGNTDTQYF.

This clonotype was found many times. This rearrangement joins TRBV4-1 to TRBJ2-5; D remains ambiguous. CDR1 and CDR2 (germline): MGHRA, YSYEKL. The V and J ends lost 4 bases and 0 bases respectively, with 6 bases between them. The CDR3 consists of 13 residues. The CDR3, as DNA: TGCGCCAGCAGCCCCATAGACCAAGAGACCCAGTACTTC. Translated, it gives CASSPIDQETQYF.

This clonotype was seen repeatedly, ten times or more. V and J are TRBV20-1 and TRBJ1-5; D may be TRBD1 (5 bases). The CDR3 covers 15 residues. Germline values: CDR1 DFQATT, CDR2 SNEGSKA (reference sequence). V was clipped by 1 base and J by 7 bases, with 17 bases between them. The CDR3 loop is CSARVAGKRDQPQHF. CDR3 nucleotide sequence: TGCAGTGCTAGAGTTGCAGGAAAAAGGGACCAGCCCCAGCATTTT.

This clonotype was detected many times. The rearrangement links TRBV5-1 to TRBJ1-5, with D uncertain. The CDR3 has 13 residues. CDR1 and CDR2 from the germline V gene are SGHRS and YFSETQ. The V gene lost 4 bases and the J gene lost 9 bases, with 14 bases spanning the gap. CDR3 loop: CASSAGPPSPQHF. Written as DNA, the CDR3 is TGCGCCAGCAGCGCGGGCCCTCCATCGCCCCAGCATTTT.

The gene calls are TRBV6-5 and TRBJ2-2; D call uncertain. V lost 2 bases and J 3 bases, leaving 13 bases between the germline ends. CDR1 MNHEY and CDR2 SVGAGI come from the germline V gene. The CDR3 loop spans 16 amino acids. The CDR3 region has the DNA TGTGCCAGCAGTTACCCCGTAAGCCAATACACCGGGGAGCTGTTTTTT. Its protein product is CASSYPVSQYTGELFF.

This clonotype has just a few counts. This sequence joins TRBV11-2 and TRBJ2-2; 8 bases are shared with TRBD2. CDR3 size: 18 residues. After removal of 3 bases from V and 9 bases from J, the junction contained 18 bases not matched to a gene. Germline V gene data show CDR1 as SGHAT and CDR2 as FQNNGV. The CDR3 bases are TGTGCCAGCAGCTTCAATATGCCGGGACTAGTCGGTCTCCGGGAGCTGTTTTTT. This encodes CASSFNMPGLVGLRELFF.

Of note for this clonotype: Germline and junction disagree at one end, which may indicate a read error. The V and J genes are TRBV20-1 and TRBJ2-1; the D gene is possibly TRBD1 (6 bases). Germline-derived CDR1 and CDR2 are DFQATT and SNEGSKA (reference sequence). The CDR3 has 17 amino acids. CDR3 protein: CCARDYSTGTLYNEQFF. DNA for the CDR3: TGCTGTGCTAGAGATTATAGTACCGGGACATTATACAATGAGCAGTTCTTC.

The sample holds many counts of this clonotype. The V gene is TRBV4-2, the J gene TRBJ2-6; 10 bases are a match to TRBD2. Germline assignment: CDR1 LGHNA and CDR2 YNFKEQ. The junction had 12 bases not matched to a gene; V was cut back by 7 bases and J by 0 bases. The CDR3 length is 19 residues. The CDR3 region is CASTRGSSGRNSGANVLTF. The CDR3 bases are TGTGCCAGCACCCGGGGGTCTAGCGGGAGAAACTCTGGGGCCAACGTCCTGACTTTC.

This clonotype was observed a few times. The J gene is TRBJ1-5, the V gene TRBV23-1; D unclear. TRBV23-1 belongs to the ORF category, with a function that is uncertain. The CDR3 runs 13 residues. The V gene lost 3 bases and the J gene lost 0 bases, with 3 bases spanning the gap. The CDR3: CASSHHSNQPQHF. The DNA of the CDR3 is TGCGCCAGCAGTCATCATAGCAATCAGCCCCAGCATTTT.

There are many counts of this clonotype. The genes are TRBV6-2 or TRBV6-3 and TRBJ2-1, with D uncertain. V was cut by 6 bases and J by 15 bases, with 6 bases left in between. This CDR3 region has 8 residues. The germline gives CDR1 MNHEY, CDR2 SVGEGT. The CDR3 sequence: CASRSRFF. CDR3 in DNA: TGTGCCAGCAGATCAAGGTTCTTC.

This clonotype was recorded many times. This rearrangement joins TRBV20-1 to TRBJ2-7; 8 bases match TRBD1. This CDR3 contains 14 residues. V was pared by 6 bases and J by 6 bases, with 13 bases of the junction left unmatched. Germline CDR1 and CDR2: DFQATT and SNEGSKA (reference sequence). The CDR3 region has the DNA TGCAGTGCCCGATTGCAGGGGGCGCAGCGCGAGCAGTACTTC. Translation: CSARLQGAQREQYF.

This clonotype has more than one count but fewer than ten. This chain uses TRBV15 with TRBJ1-4; perhaps TRBD1 as D (5 bases). V was clipped by 4 bases and J by 3 bases, with 12 bases between them. Per the germline V gene, CDR1 is LNHNV and CDR2 is YYDKDF (reference sequence). The CDR3 has 15 amino acids. The CDR3 coding sequence is TGTGCCACCAGCATATCCGGGACGGCTAATGAAAAACTGTTTTTT. This gives the protein CATSISGTANEKLFF.

This clonotype was counted many times. The chain employs TRBV18 and TRBJ2-4; D call uncertain. The germline gives CDR1 KGHSH, CDR2 LQKENI. The CDR3 has 15 amino acids. Trimming pared 6 bases from V and 2 bases from J, leaving 14 bases between. The CDR3 nucleotides read TGTGCCAGCTCCCTTCACCCCGGAACCAAAAACATTCAGTACTTC. It specifies CASSLHPGTKNIQYF.

This clonotype is a singleton in its sample. A read error is possible here, since a much larger clone lies one base away. The chain is built from TRBV29-1 and TRBJ2-3; the match to TRBD1 covers 8 bases. Germline V gene data show CDR1 as SQVTM and CDR2 as ANQGSEA. There are 12 residues in the CDR3. CDR3 nucleotides: TGCAGATGCAGGGGGCCCACAGATACGCAGTATTTT. Translated, it gives CRCRGPTDTQYF.

J is TRBJ2-3 and V is TRBV19, with TRBD2 matching over 11 bases. After removal of 7 bases from V and 4 bases from J, the junction contained 4 bases not matched to a gene. CDR3 size: 14 residues. Germline CDR1 LNHDA, CDR2 SQIVND (reference sequence). In DNA form, the CDR3 reads TGTGCCAGTATAGCGGGGGGGCCGTCAGATACGCAGTATTTT. It codes for CASIAGGPSDTQYF.

For this clonotype: A much larger clonotype is one base distant, so this may be a read error. This chain links TRBV20-1 with TRBJ1-2, with 7 bases aligning to TRBD1. From germline, CDR1 is DFQATT and CDR2 SNEGSKA (reference sequence). The CDR3 runs to 15 residues. CDR3 region: CSARKTGLANYDYTF. DNA for the CDR3: TGCAGTGCTAGGAAGACAGGGCTTGCTAACTATGACTACACCTTC.

In this sample, this clonotype turned up many times. This chain connects TRBV12-3 or TRBV12-4 to TRBJ2-1; 10 nucleotides line up with TRBD1. V was clipped by 4 bases and J by 3 bases; unmatched bases: 3. The CDR3 has 15 amino acids. The CDR3 coding sequence is TGTGCCAGCAGTTCCGGGACAGGGGTCTACAATGAGCAGTTCTTC. It encodes CASSSGTGVYNEQFF.

The table lists this clonotype with a few counts. The J gene is TRBJ2-4, the V gene TRBV11-1; D is perhaps TRBD1 or TRBD2 (5 bases each). Trimming cost V 5 bases and J 0 bases, with 20 bases left between them. The V gene's germline CDR1 is SGHAT and CDR2 FQDESV (reference sequence). This CDR3 has 18 amino acids. This CDR3 is CASSGNRDASIAKNIQYF. Here the CDR3 DNA reads TGTGCCAGCAGCGGTAACCGGGACGCCTCAATAGCCAAAAACATTCAGTACTTC.

This clonotype occurred many times. The chain has TRBV12-3 or TRBV12-4 and TRBJ2-1, with D perhaps matching TRBD1 (6 bases). There are 14 residues in the CDR3. Trimming shortened V by 6 bases and J by 5 bases, and 14 bases separated the two germline ends. CDR3 residues: CASRLRQANNEQFF. DNA of the CDR3: TGTGCCAGCAGGCTAAGACAGGCCAACAATGAGCAGTTCTTC.